One and the same sample provided the 22 T cell receptor beta chains below, sequenced in a study of radiotherapy plus CTLA-4 blockade in lung cancer. Clones were read by immunoSEQ multiplex PCR, and TCRdb kept only the in-frame ones, dropping some. Altogether about 98,000 clones are present, approximately 85% being singletons, with the ten largest covering 3% to 3.5%. The sample here was peripheral blood, taken from a patient treated with radiotherapy plus ipilimumab. These receptors were taken from a human donor with non-small cell lung cancer who had a partial response to radiotherapy plus ipilimumab.

This clone came up a few times. The V call is TRBV29-1, the J call TRBJ2-4; D call uncertain. V dropped 4 bases and J dropped 0 bases, with 10 bases sitting between them. Germline loops: CDR1 SQVTM, CDR2 ANQGSEA. The CDR3 sequence is 14 residues long. CDR3 region: CSVVSGSAKNIQYF. Here the CDR3 DNA reads TGCAGCGTTGTGTCCGGGTCAGCCAAAAACATTCAGTACTTC.

The chain has TRBV10-2 and TRBJ2-5, with 11 nucleotides matching TRBD2. V lost 2 bases, J lost 7 bases, and 12 bases stayed unmatched. The germline CDR1 and CDR2 sequences are WSHSY and SAAADI. This CDR3 spans 17 amino acids. The CDR3: CASSEERTSGQTATQYF. In DNA form, the CDR3 reads TGCGCCAGCAGTGAGGAGCGGACTAGCGGGCAGACGGCGACCCAGTACTTC.

The rearrangement links TRBV19 to TRBJ2-2, with D maybe TRBD2 (6 bases). With 7 bases removed from V and 1 base from J, the gap between germline ends came to 10 bases. The germline V gene encodes CDR1 LNHDA and CDR2 SQIVND (reference sequence). The CDR3 runs to 14 residues. The CDR3, as DNA: TGTGCCAGTATGGGGGGAGGGAACACCGGGGAGCTGTTTTTT. It yields the protein CASMGGGNTGELFF.

This chain uses TRBV6-5 with TRBJ1-4; D is undetermined. Germline CDR1 and CDR2: MNHEY and SVGAGI. The length of the CDR3 is 12 residues. Trimming removed 7 bases from V and 4 bases from J, with 7 bases in between. Here the CDR3 DNA reads TGTGCCAGCATGCGAGTTAATGAAAAACTGTTTTTT. Amino acids: CASMRVNEKLFF.

This rearrangement joins TRBV7-9 to TRBJ1-1; no clear D gene. Germline assignment: CDR1 SEHNR and CDR2 FQNEAQ (reference sequence). This CDR3 is 12 amino acids long. Between the trimmed V and J ends, which lost 3 bases and 8 bases, there was a span of 10 bases. CDR3 sequence (DNA): TGTGCCAGCAGCTTTTCCGGGAGGGAAGCTTTCTTT. Encoded protein: CASSFSGREAFF.

The rearrangement links TRBV7-9 to TRBJ1-1; 7 bases map to TRBD1. The CDR3 spans 18 residues. The germline V gene encodes CDR1 SEHNR and CDR2 FQNEAQ (reference sequence). Losses at the gene ends were 4 bases for V and 1 base for J; bases not matched to a gene: 15. CDR3 in DNA: TGTGCCAGCAGCTCCGGGCGGGACAGTCTCAAGGGGAACACTGAAGCTTTCTTT. As protein: CASSSGRDSLKGNTEAFF. The variable domain in full, completed from reference TRBV7-9 and TRBJ1-1, reads DTGVSQNPRHKITKRGQNVTFRCDPISEHNRLYWYRQTLGQGPEFLTYFQNEAQLEKSRLLSDRFSAERPKGSFSTLEIQRTEQGDSAMYLCASSSGRDSLKGNTEAFFGQGTRLTVV.

The chain carries TRBV18 and TRBJ1-5; tentative D call: TRBD1 (5 bases). There are 13 residues in the CDR3. The V and J ends lost 6 bases and 1 base respectively, with 7 bases between them. CDR1 and CDR2 from the germline V gene are KGHSH and LQKENI. CDR3 in amino acids: CASSQGSNQPQHF. Here the CDR3 DNA reads TGTGCCAGCTCGCAGGGCAGCAATCAGCCCCAGCATTTT. Full variable domain (missing parts from reference TRBV18 and TRBJ1-5): NAGVMQNPRHLVRRRGQEARLRCSPMKGHSHVYWYRQLPEEGLKFMVYLQKENIIDESGMPKERFSAEFPKEGPSILRIQQVVRGDSAAYFCASSQGSNQPQHFGDGTRLSIL.

The chain uses TRBV19 and TRBJ1-2, with 9 bases lining up with TRBD1. The CDR3 is 17 residues long. Trimming removed 3 bases from V and 2 bases from J; junction bases left unmatched: 10. Germline assignment: CDR1 LNHDA and CDR2 SQIVND (reference sequence). The CDR3 loop is CASSIALSGTGNYGYTF. DNA of the CDR3: TGTGCCAGTAGTATTGCCCTATCCGGGACAGGGAACTATGGCTACACCTTC.

The chain carries TRBV4-1 and TRBJ2-6; a possible D gene is TRBD1 (6 bases). The length of the CDR3 is 18 residues. V was trimmed by 0 bases and J by 0 bases, leaving 12 bases between them. The germline gives CDR1 MGHRA, CDR2 YSYEKL. CDR3 nucleotides: TGCGCCAGCAGCCAAGACGCAGGGGCCGCCTCTGGGGCCAACGTCCTGACTTTC. This gives the protein CASSQDAGAASGANVLTF.

The chain uses TRBV6-1 and TRBJ2-3; 10 bases line up with TRBD2. Germline CDR1 is MNHNS and CDR2 is SASEGT. J was trimmed by 4 bases and V by 6 bases; bases with no gene match: 1. The CDR3 extends over 13 amino acids. The CDR3 DNA sequence: TGTGCCAGCAGACTAGCGGGACCAGATACGCAGTATTTT. This codes for CASRLAGPDTQYF.

The chain couples TRBV18 to TRBJ1-5, with D perhaps matching TRBD1 (5 bases). This CDR3 is 15 amino acids long. Per germline, CDR1 KGHSH and CDR2 LQKENI. Trimming took off 3 bases at V and 0 bases at J, with 9 bases between the two ends. Here the CDR3 reads CASSPQGHSNQPQHF. DNA for the CDR3: TGTGCCAGCTCACCGCAGGGTCATAGCAATCAGCCCCAGCATTTT.

The chain joins TRBV9 to TRBJ2-1, with 9 bases that match TRBD1. The junction had 0 bases not matched to a gene; V was cut back by 5 bases and J by 6 bases. CDR3 length: 12 residues. CDR1 and CDR2 (germline): SGDLS, YYNGEE. The CDR3 DNA is TGTGCCAGCAGGGGACAGGGCAATGAGCAGTTCTTC. It yields the protein CASRGQGNEQFF.

The chain couples TRBV2 to TRBJ2-2; 9 bases agree with TRBD2. The CDR3 covers 15 residues. Trimming at V came to 4 bases and at J to 6 bases, leaving 6 bases not matched to a gene. Germline V gene sequence: CDR1 SNHLY, CDR2 FYNNEI. The DNA of the CDR3 is TGTGCCAGCAGTGTAGGTGCGGGAGGGCCCGGGGAGCTGTTTTTT. Translating gives CASSVGAGGPGELFF.

The chain employs TRBV11-2 and TRBJ2-5; the match to TRBD1 covers 10 bases. The CDR3 consists of 16 residues. The V segment lost 1 base and the J segment 3 bases; nucleotides outside the gene matches: 5. Germline CDR1 reads SGHAT; CDR2 reads FQNNGV. The CDR3 DNA reads TGTGCCAGCAGCTTAGTGACAGGGGGCGCCGAAGAGACCCAGTACTTC. This encodes CASSLVTGGAEETQYF. Variable domain in full (rest from reference TRBV11-2 and TRBJ2-5): EAGVAQSPRYKIIEKRQSVAFWCNPISGHATLYWYQQILGQGPKLLIQFQNNGVVDDSQLPKDRFSAERLKGVDSTLKIQPAKLEDSAVYLCASSLVTGGAEETQYFGPGTRLLVL.

This chain links TRBV2 with TRBJ2-3, with D maybe TRBD2 (5 bases). The CDR3 has 16 amino acids. The V end lost 1 base, the J end lost 2 bases, and 13 bases lay between the germline ends. CDR1 is SNHLY and CDR2 is FYNNEI in the germline V gene. This chain's CDR3 is CASSEGRRGVTDTQYF. The CDR3 DNA reads as TGTGCCAGCAGTGAAGGACGTCGGGGAGTCACAGATACGCAGTATTTT.

The chain joins TRBV7-2 to TRBJ2-7; D is uncertain. The germline V and J ends were trimmed by 1 base and 3 bases, with 7 bases remaining between them. The CDR3 has 13 residues. The germline V gene has CDR1 SGHTA and CDR2 FQGNSA. This CDR3 reads CASSLVSGYEQYF. CDR3 coding DNA: TGTGCCAGCAGCTTAGTGTCGGGCTACGAGCAGTACTTC.

This chain connects TRBV28 to TRBJ1-1; D might be TRBD1 (5 bases). Germline CDR1 is MDHEN and CDR2 is SYDVKM. CDR3 length: 12 amino acids. Trimming stripped 4 bases from V and 10 bases from J, with 13 bases between. The CDR3: CASSSGGRAAFF. As DNA, the CDR3 is TGTGCCAGCAGTTCTGGGGGGAGGGCAGCTTTCTTT.

This clone showed up just once. The chain carries TRBV2 and TRBJ1-5, with D perhaps TRBD1 (6 bases). Germline V CDR1 and CDR2: SNHLY, FYNNEI. V lost 5 bases and J 0 bases, leaving 11 bases between the germline ends. CDR3 length: 15 amino acids. The CDR3 reads CASSPDSYSNQPQHF. CDR3 DNA: TGTGCCAGCAGTCCGGACAGTTATAGCAATCAGCCCCAGCATTTT.

J is TRBJ2-7 and V is TRBV6-5; 11 bases agree with TRBD1. The CDR3 sequence is 13 residues long. V trimming: 7 bases; J trimming: 6 bases; junction bases outside the gene matches: 5. The germline gives CDR1 MNHEY, CDR2 SVGAGI. The CDR3 loop is CASTSGTGGEQYF. The CDR3 DNA follows: TGTGCCAGCACCTCCGGGACAGGGGGCGAGCAGTACTTC.

The V and J genes are TRBV9 and TRBJ2-5, with D maybe TRBD1 (7 bases). CDR1 is SGDLS, CDR2 YYNGEE, per germline. The V end was cut by 4 bases, the J end by 2 bases, with 18 bases between. This CDR3 contains 16 residues. The CDR3 here is CASSRAGQPAQETQYF. CDR3 DNA: TGTGCCAGCAGCCGCGCGGGACAGCCAGCTCAAGAGACCCAGTACTTC.

The genes are TRBV28 and TRBJ2-7; D gene unclear. Trimming removed 1 base from V and 1 base from J, with 8 bases in between. The CDR3 totals 14 residues. Germline CDR1 MDHEN, CDR2 SYDVKM. DNA for the CDR3: TGTGCCAGCAGTTTATCGTCCCGGTCCTACGAGCAGTACTTC. The encoded protein is CASSLSSRSYEQYF.

The rearrangement links TRBV30 to TRBJ2-2; D may be TRBD2 (6 bases). The V and J ends lost 0 bases and 4 bases respectively, with 15 bases between them. This CDR3 has 16 amino acids. Germline V gene data show CDR1 as GTSNPN and CDR2 as SVGIG (reference sequence). The CDR3 loop is CAWSVQAGHFTGELFF. CDR3 DNA sequence: TGTGCCTGGAGTGTACAAGCGGGCCATTTCACCGGGGAGCTGTTTTTT.